The present T cell receptor (beta chain) was sequenced within a study of T-cell memory formation after mild COVID-19. Study-level background: TCR clusters were mostly confined to one donor each.

General study results and limits: Contracting clones from day 15 to 85 showed balanced CD4/CD8; later expanders favored CD4+. The CD4+ clones that contracted clustered mainly within CM and EM, and the CD8+ clones concentrated in EMRA.

This clonotype was seen a handful of times. Its antigen is not known. V lost 2 bases and J 7 bases, leaving 12 bases between the germline ends. CDR3 length: 12 residues. CDR1 and CDR2 from the germline V gene are DFQATT and SNEGSKA (reference sequence). TCRdb reprocessed the 5' RACE reads with MiXCR, giving one entry per CDR3 protein. The sample has some 100,000 distinct CDR3 sequences, 11% seen once. This TCR derives from a man in his late teens or twenties who had mild COVID-19 (a few samples of this study predate the infection). Cell type and time point are not known. The sequencing input was PBMCs or a T cell subset sorted from them (not recorded which). The J gene is TRBJ2-7, the V gene TRBV20-1; D is possibly TRBD1 (6 bases). CDR3 nucleotides: TGCAGTGCTAGACACAGGGTGGGGGAGCAGTACTTC. This sequence encodes CSARHRVGEQYF.